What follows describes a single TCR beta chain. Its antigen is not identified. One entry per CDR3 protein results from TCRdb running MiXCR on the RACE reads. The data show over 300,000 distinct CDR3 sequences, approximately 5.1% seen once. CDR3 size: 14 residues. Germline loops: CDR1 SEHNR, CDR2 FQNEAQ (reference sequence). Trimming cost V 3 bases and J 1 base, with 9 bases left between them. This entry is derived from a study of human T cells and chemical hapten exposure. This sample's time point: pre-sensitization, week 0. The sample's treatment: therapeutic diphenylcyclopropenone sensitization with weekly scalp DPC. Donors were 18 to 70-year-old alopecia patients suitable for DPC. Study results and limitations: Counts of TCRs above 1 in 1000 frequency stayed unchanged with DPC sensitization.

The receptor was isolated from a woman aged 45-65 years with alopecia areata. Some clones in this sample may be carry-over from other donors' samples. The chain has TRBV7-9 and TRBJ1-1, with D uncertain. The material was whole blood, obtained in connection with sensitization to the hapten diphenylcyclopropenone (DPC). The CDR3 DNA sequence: TGTGCCAGCAGCTTTGAAGGTCAGAACACTGAAGCTTTCTTT. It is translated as CASSFEGQNTEAFF. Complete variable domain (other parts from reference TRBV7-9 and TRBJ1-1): DTGVSQNPRHKITKRGQNVTFRCDPISEHNRLYWYRQTLGQGPEFLTYFQNEAQLEKSRLLSDRFSAERPKGSFSTLEIQRTEQGDSAMYLCASSFEGQNTEAFFGQGTRLTVV.